This T cell receptor beta chain was sequenced for a study of cytomegalovirus exposure and HLA in healthy donors. Whole-study context: Of the donors genotyped, 398 in all, about 80% fell in the Caucasian-associated ancestry cluster. Study-wide results and limits: Later, an analysis showed that TCR beta chains associated with HLA were more clonally expanded than others that were equally common. As a later analysis showed, a missense DCLRE1C variant was linked to trimming of TCR beta V- and J-genes. Investigators reported some 150 TCR beta chains as tied to cytomegalovirus.

Comments on this clone: Its specificity is unknown.

The PCR used 60 Vbeta and 13 Jbeta primers. Clones were read by immunoSEQ multiplex PCR, and TCRdb kept only the in-frame ones, dropping some. Among around 240,000 clones listed, 82% were seen once. The J segment lost 8 bases and the V segment lost 5 bases, leaving 8 bases of the junction unmatched. Per the germline V gene, CDR1 is SGHTA and CDR2 is FQGNSA. This CDR3 is built from 14 residues. The sequence was obtained from a woman between 35 and 50 years old in good health and CMV-seropositive. The sequencing sample was made of PBMCs. The gene calls are TRBV7-2 and TRBJ2-1; 8 positions match TRBD2. CDR3 residues: CASSLTAGGHEQFF. In nucleotides, the CDR3 is TGTGCCAGCAGCCTTACGGCGGGGGGCCATGAGCAGTTCTTC.